A single sample is the source of the 26 T cell receptor beta chains below, sequenced in a study of T cell responses to AZD1222 COVID-19 vaccine. TCRdb's copy holds only in-frame clones and misses some; the assay was immunoSEQ multiplex PCR. The sample contains around 130,000 clones, roughly 90% of which appear only once. The input for sequencing was peripheral blood, taken on day 0 of AZD1222 vaccination. The receptors shown here come from an adult in good health.

CDR3 loop: CASSDAPGQPYEQYF. The CDR3 bases are TGTGCCAGCAGCGACGCTCCGGGACAGCCCTACGAGCAGTACTTC. The genes are TRBV9 and TRBJ2-7, with 7 bases identical to TRBD1. In germline, CDR1 is SGDLS, CDR2 YYNGEE. Trimming cost V 3 bases and J 2 bases; bases outside gene matches: 8. The CDR3 is 15 residues long.

The V gene is TRBV10-3, the J gene TRBJ1-1; D possibly corresponds to TRBD1 (5 bases). Germline CDR1 and CDR2: ENHRY and SYGVKD. V lost 6 bases, J lost 3 bases, and 11 bases lay in between. This CDR3 spans 13 amino acids. The CDR3 region has the DNA TGTGCCATCAGGCCAGGGTGGGACACTGAAGCTTTCTTT. It translates to CAIRPGWDTEAFF.

This clone was recorded a few times. In DNA form, the CDR3 reads TGTGCCATCACCGAACACCGGGACAGCGATCAAGCTTTCTTT. Encoded protein: CAITEHRDSDQAFF. The V call is TRBV10-3, the J call TRBJ1-1; 7 bases are a match to TRBD1. With 7 bases clipped from V and 9 bases from J, the junction kept 14 bases outside the gene matches. Germline CDR1 is ENHRY and CDR2 is SYGVKD. This CDR3 region has 14 residues.

The chain joins TRBV9 to TRBJ2-2; 15 bases line up with TRBD2. The germline gives CDR1 SGDLS, CDR2 YYNGEE. The CDR3 length is 17 residues. Trimming took 2 bases from V and 1 from J; bases not matched to a gene: 0. The CDR3 is CASSVGLAGGNTGELFF. In DNA form, the CDR3 reads TGTGCCAGCAGCGTGGGACTAGCGGGGGGGAACACCGGGGAGCTGTTTTTT.

This chain links TRBV5-1 with TRBJ2-5, with 7 bases fitting TRBD2. The CDR3 is 13 residues long. Trimming removed 4 bases from V and 6 bases from J; junction bases left unmatched: 6. Germline values: CDR1 SGHRS, CDR2 YFSETQ. CDR3 DNA: TGCGCCAGCAGCCTAGGGACTAAAAAGACCCAGTACTTC. Amino acid sequence: CASSLGTKKTQYF.

V is TRBV6-6 and J is TRBJ1-2, with D possibly TRBD1 on 6 matching bases. Trimming pared 6 bases from V and 6 bases from J, leaving 20 bases between. The CDR3 covers 15 residues. Germline V gene data show CDR1 as MNHNY and CDR2 as SVGAGI (reference sequence). The chain's CDR3 is CASRDRRGGIDGYTF. CDR3 nucleotide sequence: TGTGCCAGCAGGGACCGGCGAGGGGGTATAGATGGCTACACCTTC.

V usage is TRBV7-2 and J usage is TRBJ1-3; TRBD1 matches at 9 bases. This CDR3 is built from 15 residues. Losses at the gene ends were 7 bases for V and 0 bases for J; bases not matched to a gene: 4. The germline V gene has CDR1 SGHTA and CDR2 FQGNSA. CDR3 in DNA: TGTGCCAGCAAGACAGGGGGGAGCTCTGGAAACACCATATATTTT. Amino acids: CASKTGGSSGNTIYF.

This clone turned up a few times. V usage is TRBV5-1 and J usage is TRBJ1-5, with TRBD1 matching over 11 bases. CDR3 length: 17 residues. The trim removed 4 bases at V and 3 bases at J, leaving 9 bases unmatched. CDR1 SGHRS and CDR2 YFSETQ come from the germline V gene. The DNA of the CDR3 is TGCGCCAGCAGCGAAGGGACAGGGGGGTCCCTCAATCAGCCCCAGCATTTT. It yields the protein CASSEGTGGSLNQPQHF.

This chain links TRBV11-2 with TRBJ1-2; D perhaps matches TRBD1 (5 bases). Deletions cut 7 bases from V and 1 base from J, with 19 bases between. Germline V gives CDR1 SGHAT, CDR2 FQNNGV. The CDR3 has 16 amino acids. In DNA, the CDR3 is TGTGCCAGCACCGCCGTCAAGAGGGGCAATAACTATGGCTACACCTTC. Translating gives CASTAVKRGNNYGYTF. Using reference TRBV11-2 and TRBJ1-2 for the parts outside the CDR3, the full variable domain is EAGVAQSPRYKIIEKRQSVAFWCNPISGHATLYWYQQILGQGPKLLIQFQNNGVVDDSQLPKDRFSAERLKGVDSTLKIQPAKLEDSAVYLCASTAVKRGNNYGYTFGSGTRLTVV.

This clone appeared a few times. V gene TRBV5-1 combines with J gene TRBJ1-1; D ambiguous. CDR3 length: 15 residues. Between the trimmed V and J ends, which lost 2 bases and 5 bases, there was a span of 16 bases. Germline V gene lookup returns CDR1 SGHRS and CDR2 YFSETQ. In DNA, the CDR3 is TGCGCCAGCAGCTTAAGACCCGGGTCGTATACTGAAGCTTTCTTT. Translating it yields CASSLRPGSYTEAFF.

The chain couples TRBV2 to TRBJ1-5; D possibly corresponds to TRBD1 (5 bases). This CDR3 comprises 19 residues. V dropped 4 bases and J dropped 0 bases, with 22 bases sitting between them. Germline V gene sequence: CDR1 SNHLY, CDR2 FYNNEI. CDR3 sequence: CASSGTVSRGTYSNQPQHF. CDR3 bases: TGTGCCAGCAGTGGTACGGTCTCGAGGGGAACTTATAGCAATCAGCCCCAGCATTTT.

The gene calls are TRBV6-1 and TRBJ2-7; the match to TRBD1 covers 7 bases. The CDR3 totals 14 residues. Germline loops: CDR1 MNHNS, CDR2 SASEGT. V trimming: 2 bases; J trimming: 6 bases; junction bases outside the gene matches: 7. CDR3 nucleotide sequence: TGTGCCAGCAGTGAACAGGCAGGGGGACGCGAGCAGTACTTC. Protein product: CASSEQAGGREQYF.

The rearrangement links TRBV9 to TRBJ2-7; D unclear. V was cut by 0 bases and J by 2 bases, with 15 bases left in between. Germline CDR1 is SGDLS and CDR2 is YYNGEE. CDR3 length equals 16 residues. CDR3 coding DNA: TGTGCCAGCAGCGTAGCCCCGGTGGGGTTCACCTACGAGCAGTACTTC. Protein product: CASSVAPVGFTYEQYF.

The CDR3 region is CASSKIFSVQQTGSGANVLTF. The CDR3 DNA reads TGTGCCAGCAGCAAAATTTTCTCCGTGCAGCAAACGGGGTCTGGGGCCAACGTCCTGACTTTC. The chain carries TRBV21-1 and TRBJ2-6; TRBD2 is taken as the D call from the table, unchecked against the DNA. TRBV21-1 is described as a pseudogene. This CDR3 has 21 amino acids.

The V gene is TRBV28, the J gene TRBJ2-7; 8 bases are a match to TRBD2. V gave up 8 bases and J gave up 0 bases; unmatched junction bases: 6. This CDR3 is built from 14 residues. Per germline, CDR1 MDHEN and CDR2 SYDVKM. The CDR3 spells CASPGGGSSYEQYF. CDR3 coding DNA: TGTGCCAGCCCGGGGGGGGGAAGCTCCTACGAGCAGTACTTC.

This clone was counted a single time. This chain links TRBV7-6 with TRBJ2-1; 8 bases align to TRBD2. The germline V gene encodes CDR1 SGHVS and CDR2 FNYEAQ. The CDR3 contains 13 residues. V was pared by 5 bases and J by 9 bases, with 6 bases of the junction left unmatched. CDR3 loop: CASSPLLAAEQFF. The CDR3 DNA is TGTGCCAGCAGCCCCCTACTAGCGGCTGAGCAGTTCTTC.

The chain employs TRBV7-2 and TRBJ1-4; no reliable D call. Trimming left V 5 bases short and J 4 bases short, with 11 bases between. Germline V gene sequence: CDR1 SGHTA, CDR2 FQGNSA. The CDR3 is made up of 14 amino acids. As DNA, the CDR3 is TGTGCCAGCAGCCTCTCCTTGAATAATGAAAAACTGTTTTTT. Protein sequence: CASSLSLNNEKLFF.

The CDR3: CASSQAYRSSQETQYF. The DNA of the CDR3 is TGCGCCAGCAGCCAAGCATACAGGAGCTCCCAAGAGACCCAGTACTTC. The rearrangement uses TRBV4-1 and TRBJ2-5; D possibly corresponds to TRBD1 (5 bases). The CDR3 consists of 16 residues. CDR1 and CDR2 from the germline V gene are MGHRA and YSYEKL. V gave up 1 base and J gave up 1 base, with 13 bases separating them.

The chain employs TRBV7-2 and TRBJ1-4; D unclear. Trimming cost V 1 base and J 5 bases, with 8 bases left between them. The CDR3 contains 14 residues. The V gene's germline CDR1 is SGHTA and CDR2 FQGNSA. The CDR3 sequence is CASSLGGRNEKLFF. Written as DNA, the CDR3 is TGTGCCAGCAGCTTAGGAGGGAGAAATGAAAAACTGTTTTTT.

The J gene is TRBJ2-1, the V gene TRBV29-1; D is unclear. The CDR3 sequence is 13 residues long. Trimming stripped 6 bases from V and 7 bases from J, with 16 bases between. Germline CDR1 SQVTM, CDR2 ANQGSEA. CDR3 sequence reads: CSVSLRFGNEQFF. The CDR3, as DNA: TGCAGCGTGTCCTTGAGGTTCGGGAATGAGCAGTTCTTC.

This sequence joins TRBV28 and TRBJ1-5; D is possibly TRBD1 (5 bases). Germline-derived CDR1 and CDR2 are MDHEN and SYDVKM. CDR3 length equals 13 residues. Trimming pared 5 bases from V and 11 bases from J, leaving 16 bases between. The CDR3 protein is CASSTFRDATQHF. The CDR3 nucleotides read TGTGCCAGCAGTACGTTCCGGGACGCGACCCAGCATTTT.

The rearrangement joins TRBV24-1 to TRBJ2-1; TRBD1 matches 9 bases. The germline gives CDR1 KGHDR, CDR2 SFDVKD. The CDR3 is 16 residues long. Germline trimming cut 4 bases from V and 5 bases from J; bases unmatched to any gene: 8. The CDR3 DNA reads TGTGCCACCAGTGACACCGGGACAGGGTCGAACAATGAGCAGTTCTTC. Amino acid sequence: CATSDTGTGSNNEQFF.

This clone was picked up one time. V usage is TRBV4-1 and J usage is TRBJ1-2, with D possibly matching TRBD1 (5 bases). The CDR3 has 14 amino acids. Germline V gene data show CDR1 as MGHRA and CDR2 as YSYEKL. Trimming shortened V by 0 bases and J by 4 bases, and 9 bases separated the two germline ends. CDR3 loop: CASSQDGQGYGYTF. The CDR3 DNA is TGCGCCAGCAGCCAAGATGGGCAGGGCTATGGCTACACCTTC.

There are a few counts of this clone. The chain joins TRBV2 to TRBJ1-5; a possible D gene is TRBD1 (5 bases). Deletions cut 5 bases from V and 7 bases from J, with 12 bases between. Germline V gene sequence: CDR1 SNHLY, CDR2 FYNNEI. This CDR3 has 13 amino acids. CDR3 sequence: CASSPTAGQPQHF. CDR3 bases: TGTGCCAGCAGTCCGACAGCCGGACAGCCCCAGCATTTT.

This CDR3 reads CASSWGTGSYGYTF. CDR3 nucleotides: TGCGCCAGCAGCTGGGGGACAGGGAGTTATGGCTACACCTTC. The chain couples TRBV5-1 to TRBJ1-2, with 9 positions matching TRBD1. Germline V gene data show CDR1 as SGHRS and CDR2 as YFSETQ. After removal of 3 bases from V and 5 bases from J, the junction contained 5 bases not matched to a gene. The CDR3 is 14 amino acids.

This clone was seen once. CDR3 in DNA: TGTGCCAGCACACCGGGGCAGCCAGATACGCAGTATTTT. It codes for CASTPGQPDTQYF. This chain uses TRBV2 with TRBJ2-3; TRBD1 or TRBD2 may be the D gene (5 bases each). Trimming removed 7 bases from V and 4 bases from J, with 12 bases in between. Germline V gene sequence: CDR1 SNHLY, CDR2 FYNNEI. This CDR3 region has 13 residues.